These 20 T cell receptor beta chains were all obtained from the same sample, sequenced in a study of metastatic and nonmetastatic thyroid tumors. Prior to thyroid surgery, none of the patients had received any treatment. TCRdb re-clonotyped the PCR reads through MiXCR. This sample has around 28,000 clones, with more than 25% found just once. The sample consisted of blood. These receptors all stem from a female donor with papillary thyroid cancer or a benign thyroid nodule (not recorded which). Some clones in this sample may be carry-over from other donors' samples.

The chain links TRBV30 to TRBJ2-2; 7 nucleotides agree with TRBD1. There are 11 residues in the CDR3. The V gene end was trimmed by 7 bases and the J gene end by 6 bases; junction bases not matched to a gene: 2. Looked up from germline, CDR1 is GTSNPN and CDR2 is SVGIG (reference sequence). The DNA for the CDR3 is TGTGCCTTTCAGGGGGCCGGGGAGCTGTTTTTT. Protein: CAFQGAGELFF.

The chain is built from TRBV19 and TRBJ2-2; D may be TRBD2 (5 bases). The CDR3 has 14 residues. Trimming cost V 3 bases and J 1 base, with 6 bases left between them. The germline CDR1 and CDR2 sequences are LNHDA and SQIVND (reference sequence). This CDR3 reads CASSIGGNTGELFF. The CDR3 region has the DNA TGTGCCAGTAGTATTGGAGGGAACACCGGGGAGCTGTTTTTT.

The V call is TRBV11-1, the J call TRBJ2-3, with 11 bases aligning to TRBD2. The CDR3 sequence is 16 residues long. Germline values: CDR1 SGHAT, CDR2 FQDESV (reference sequence). Germline trimming cut 3 bases from V and 5 bases from J; bases unmatched to any gene: 7. In DNA, the CDR3 is TGTGCCAGCAGCTTCTCTCTAGCGGGAGGCGAAGATACGCAGTATTTT. It translates to CASSFSLAGGEDTQYF. Variable domain in full (rest from reference TRBV11-1 and TRBJ2-3): EAEVAQSPRYKITEKSQAVAFWCDPISGHATLYWYRQILGQGPELLVQFQDESVVDDSQLPKDRFSAERLKGVDSTLKIQPAELGDSAMYLCASSFSLAGGEDTQYFGPGTRLTVL.

This clone has just a few counts. The chain carries TRBV6-6 and TRBJ1-1, with a tentative D call TRBD1 (5 bases). The CDR3 contains 13 residues. The germline V gene has CDR1 MNHNY and CDR2 SVGAGI (reference sequence). Trimming stripped 0 bases from V and 6 bases from J, with 8 bases between. This CDR3 reads CASSYSDSPEAFF. The CDR3 nucleotides read TGTGCCAGCAGTTACTCAGACAGTCCTGAAGCTTTCTTT.

The genes are TRBV11-2 and TRBJ2-2; unclear D gene. V lost 2 bases and J lost 1, with 8 bases in between. The germline V gene has CDR1 SGHAT and CDR2 FQNNGV. The CDR3 totals 15 residues. CDR3 loop: CASSLYLGNTGELFF. CDR3 in DNA: TGTGCCAGCAGCTTATATCTGGGGAACACCGGGGAGCTGTTTTTT.

J is TRBJ2-1 and V is TRBV5-1, with TRBD1 matching 10 bases. CDR1 SGHRS and CDR2 YFSETQ come from the germline V gene. This CDR3 is built from 17 residues. J was trimmed by 6 bases and V by 2 bases; bases with no gene match: 11. CDR3 protein: CASSFGSGTGEINEQFF. Written as DNA, the CDR3 is TGCGCCAGCAGCTTTGGGTCTGGGACAGGGGAGATCAATGAGCAGTTCTTC. The full variable domain, in which reference TRBV5-1 and TRBJ2-1 provide the parts outside the CDR3, is KAGVTQTPRYLIKTRGQQVTLSCSPISGHRSVSWYQQTPGQGLQFLFEYFSETQRNKGNFPGRFSGRQFSNSRSEMNVSTLELGDSALYLCASSFGSGTGEINEQFFGPGTRLTVL.

This clone was seen a handful of times. Possible read error: a much larger clone is one base away. The J gene is TRBJ1-1, the V gene TRBV18; D call uncertain. Germline lookup yields CDR1 KGHSH and CDR2 LQKENI. The CDR3 extends over 13 amino acids. CDR3 loop: CAISPRGNTEAFF. The CDR3 DNA follows: TGTGCCATCTCACCACGGGGGAACACTGAAGCTTTCTTT.

This clone came up a few times. The J gene is TRBJ1-6, the V gene TRBV5-1; TRBD1 agrees at 10 bases. Germline-derived CDR1 and CDR2 are SGHRS and YFSETQ. V shed 3 bases and J 6 bases; nucleotides not matched to a gene: 3. The CDR3 spans 15 residues. CDR3 in amino acids: CASSSGTGVNSPLHF. The DNA of the CDR3 is TGCGCCAGCAGCTCCGGGACAGGGGTTAATTCACCCCTCCACTTT.

Of note for this clone: Additional DNA sequences in this sample encode the identical CDR3. The chain employs TRBV20-1 and TRBJ2-7; D remains ambiguous. The CDR3 consists of 10 residues. V gave up 3 bases and J gave up 7 bases, with 7 bases separating them. The germline CDR1 and CDR2 sequences are DFQATT and SNEGSKA (reference sequence). The CDR3 reads CSARGSEQYF. The DNA for the CDR3 is TGCAGTGCTAGGGGATCTGAGCAGTACTTC.

The chain combines TRBV5-1 with TRBJ1-1; D gene uncertain. Germline CDR1 SGHRS, CDR2 YFSETQ. V was clipped by 5 bases and J by 4 bases, with 12 bases between them. The CDR3 loop spans 13 amino acids. DNA for the CDR3: TGCGCCAGCAGACACGGGCCGAGCACTGAAGCTTTCTTT. Its translation: CASRHGPSTEAFF.

A word on this clone: The germline gene is not matched at one end of the junction; a read error may be the cause. The gene calls are TRBV7-6 and TRBJ2-1, with 10 bases aligning to TRBD2. Germline loops: CDR1 SGHVS, CDR2 FNYEAQ. The CDR3 runs to 18 residues. This CDR3 is CAGSLVGAGSGGYNEQFF. CDR3 DNA sequence: TGTGCCGGCAGCCTAGTTGGGGCTGGTAGCGGGGGGTACAATGAGCAGTTCTTC.

This clone was seen many times. V gene TRBV9 combines with J gene TRBJ2-1; 8 bases align to TRBD2. CDR1 and CDR2 from the germline V gene are SGDLS and YYNGEE. The junction had 4 bases not matched to a gene; V was cut back by 4 bases and J by 7 bases. CDR3 length: 13 residues. CDR3 residues: CASSTPSGNEQFF. The CDR3 nucleotides read TGTGCCAGCAGCACCCCTAGCGGGAATGAGCAGTTCTTC.

V and J are TRBV5-1 and TRBJ1-1; D uncertain. The germline V and J ends were trimmed by 4 bases and 3 bases, with 16 bases remaining between them. The germline V gene has CDR1 SGHRS and CDR2 YFSETQ. The CDR3 contains 15 residues. The CDR3: CASSPMEMYYTEAFF. For the CDR3, the DNA is TGCGCCAGCAGCCCGATGGAGATGTACTACACTGAAGCTTTCTTT.

The chain links TRBV7-9 to TRBJ1-1; 9 nucleotides align to TRBD1. The CDR3 contains 14 residues. Trimming cost V 5 bases and J 5 bases; bases outside gene matches: 6. Germline values: CDR1 SEHNR, CDR2 FQNEAQ (reference sequence). The CDR3 region has the DNA TGTGCCAGCAGCGAACGACAGGGGGAAACTGAAGCTTTCTTT. Amino acid sequence: CASSERQGETEAFF.

The rearrangement links TRBV6-1 to TRBJ1-6; D possibly corresponds to TRBD1 (5 bases). The germline V gene encodes CDR1 MNHNS and CDR2 SASEGT. The CDR3 extends over 13 amino acids. Trimming took off 6 bases at V and 12 bases at J, with 15 bases between the two ends. This CDR3 reads CASSDYVRGPLHF. The DNA of the CDR3 is TGTGCCAGCAGCGACTACGTTAGGGGACCCCTCCACTTT.

This clone was detected ten times or more. The CDR3 spells CATSDTGATDTQYF. The DNA of the CDR3 is TGTGCCACCTCGGACACTGGGGCCACAGATACGCAGTATTTT. The V and J genes are TRBV6-2 or TRBV6-3 and TRBJ2-3; D is possibly TRBD1 (5 bases). In germline, CDR1 is MNHEY, CDR2 SVGEGT. The V gene lost 10 bases and the J gene lost 2 bases, with 16 bases spanning the gap. The CDR3 loop spans 14 amino acids.

This clone was counted only a few times. This chain links TRBV6-2 or TRBV6-3 with TRBJ1-6; D gene unclear. The germline V gene encodes CDR1 MNHEY and CDR2 SVGEGT. Trimming took 2 bases from V and 3 from J, leaving 8 bases between them. CDR3 size: 15 residues. The CDR3 DNA sequence: TGTGCCAGCAGTTACCCAGGATTCTATAATTCACCCCTCCACTTT. Protein product: CASSYPGFYNSPLHF.

Many counts were recorded for this clone. The genes are TRBV6-1 and TRBJ1-5, with a tentative D call TRBD1 (5 bases). The V gene lost 2 bases and the J gene lost 6 bases, with 11 bases spanning the gap. This CDR3 region has 14 residues. Germline assignment: CDR1 MNHNS and CDR2 SASEGT. The CDR3 loop is CASSEQVGGQPQHF. The CDR3 DNA reads as TGTGCCAGCAGTGAACAGGTCGGGGGTCAGCCCCAGCATTTT.

The table lists this clone with many counts. The CDR3 here is CASSLELVSYEQYF. The DNA for the CDR3 is TGTGCCAGCAGCTTAGAACTAGTCTCCTACGAGCAGTACTTC. V is TRBV5-4 and J is TRBJ2-7; a weak D match, TRBD2 (5 bases). CDR3 size: 14 residues. Germline CDR1 is SGHNT and CDR2 is YYREEE (reference sequence). Between the trimmed V and J ends, which lost 2 bases and 0 bases, there was a span of 9 bases.

The chain uses TRBV7-6 and TRBJ1-6, with 8 bases fitting TRBD1. The trim removed 5 bases at V and 4 bases at J, leaving 10 bases unmatched. This CDR3 region has 17 residues. Germline V gene lookup returns CDR1 SGHVS and CDR2 FNYEAQ. The CDR3 region is CASSQSRTGNYNSPLHF. The CDR3 DNA reads TGTGCCAGCAGCCAATCTCGGACAGGGAATTATAATTCACCCCTCCACTTT.